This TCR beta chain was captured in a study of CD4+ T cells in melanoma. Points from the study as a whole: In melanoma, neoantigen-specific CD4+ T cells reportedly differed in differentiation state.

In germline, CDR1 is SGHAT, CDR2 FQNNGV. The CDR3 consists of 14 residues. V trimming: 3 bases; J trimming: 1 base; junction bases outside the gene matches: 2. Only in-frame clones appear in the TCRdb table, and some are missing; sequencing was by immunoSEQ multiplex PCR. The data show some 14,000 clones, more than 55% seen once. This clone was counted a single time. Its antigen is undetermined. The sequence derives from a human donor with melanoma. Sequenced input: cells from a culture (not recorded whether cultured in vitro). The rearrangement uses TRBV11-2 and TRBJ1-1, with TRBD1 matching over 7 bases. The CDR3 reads CASSFRGGNTEAFF. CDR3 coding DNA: TGTGCCAGCAGCTTCAGGGGGGGGAACACTGAAGCTTTCTTT. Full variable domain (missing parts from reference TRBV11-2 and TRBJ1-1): EAGVAQSPRYKIIEKRQSVAFWCNPISGHATLYWYQQILGQGPKLLIQFQNNGVVDDSQLPKDRFSAERLKGVDSTLKIQPAKLEDSAVYLCASSFRGGNTEAFFGQGTRLTVV.